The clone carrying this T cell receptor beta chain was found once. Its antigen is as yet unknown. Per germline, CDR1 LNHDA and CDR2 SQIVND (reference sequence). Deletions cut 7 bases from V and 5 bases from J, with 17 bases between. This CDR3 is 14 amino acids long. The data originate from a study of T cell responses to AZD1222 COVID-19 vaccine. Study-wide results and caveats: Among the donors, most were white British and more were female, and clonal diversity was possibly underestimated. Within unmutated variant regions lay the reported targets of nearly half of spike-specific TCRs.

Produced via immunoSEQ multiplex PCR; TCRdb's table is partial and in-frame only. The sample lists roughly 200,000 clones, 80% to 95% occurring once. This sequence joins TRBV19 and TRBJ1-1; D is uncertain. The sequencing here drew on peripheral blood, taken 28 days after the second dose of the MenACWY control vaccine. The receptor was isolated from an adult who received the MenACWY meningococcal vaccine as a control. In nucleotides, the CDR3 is TGTGCCAGTATCCCGGGAGGCAGTGAGACTGAAGCTTTCTTT. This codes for CASIPGGSETEAFF.